One sample yielded the 24 T cell receptor beta chains listed below, sequenced in a study of identical twins. TCRdb re-called the 5' RACE reads through MiXCR, storing one row per CDR3 protein. The sample has about 280,000 distinct CDR3 sequences, under 9% seen once. These data also featured in a second study, about yellow fever vaccine responses in identical twins.

The specimen was memory (CD45RO+) T cells sorted from blood. All receptors derive from a woman aged 18-35 years in good health.

This clonotype has a handful of counts. This chain uses TRBV5-1 with TRBJ2-3, with TRBD1 matching over 8 bases. The V and J ends lost 0 bases and 3 bases, in that order; junction bases with no gene match: 9. CDR1 is SGHRS and CDR2 is YFSETQ in the germline V gene. The CDR3 contains 17 residues. CDR3 sequence (DNA): TGCGCCAGCAGCTTGGCCCAAAACACAGGGGGGACAGATACGCAGTATTTT. It specifies CASSLAQNTGGTDTQYF.

J is TRBJ2-7 and V is TRBV5-1, with 7 bases lining up with TRBD1. V lost 2 bases to trimming and J lost 2 bases; unmatched junction nucleotides: 7. From germline, CDR1 is SGHRS and CDR2 YFSETQ. The CDR3 extends over 15 amino acids. CDR3 sequence: CASSLTGQATYEQYV. CDR3 DNA sequence: TGCGCCAGCAGCTTAACCGGACAGGCCACCTACGAGCAGTACGTC.

The sample holds many counts of this clonotype. This chain links TRBV3-1 with TRBJ2-1; 15 positions match TRBD2. Trimming removed 1 base from V and 2 bases from J; junction bases left unmatched: 3. The CDR3 contains 18 residues. The germline CDR1 and CDR2 sequences are LGHDT and YNNKEL (reference sequence). CDR3 DNA sequence: TGTGCCAGCAGCCAAGCCCGGACTAGCGGGAGGGCCTACAATGAGCAGTTCTTC. Residues: CASSQARTSGRAYNEQFF.

This clonotype was seen repeatedly, ten times or more. V gene TRBV5-1 combines with J gene TRBJ2-1; D is unresolved. Trimming removed 0 bases from V and 2 bases from J, with 18 bases in between. The CDR3 spans 18 residues. In germline, CDR1 is SGHRS, CDR2 YFSETQ. CDR3 in DNA: TGCGCCAGCAGCTTGGCCAAAGACGCGACGCGCCCCTACAATGAGCAGTTCTTC. This gives the protein CASSLAKDATRPYNEQFF.

This clonotype was counted a few times. The chain has TRBV28 and TRBJ1-5; possibly TRBD1 for D (5 bases). Between the trimmed V and J ends, which lost 3 bases and 15 bases, there was a span of 15 bases. Germline CDR1 MDHEN, CDR2 SYDVKM. This CDR3 is 12 amino acids long. CDR3 sequence (DNA): TGTGCCAGCAGTTTTGGTCAGGGTGTTTGGCATTTT. This translates into CASSFGQGVWHF. Based on the CDR3 plus reference TRBV28 and TRBJ1-5, the full variable domain is DVKVTQSSRYLVKRTGEKVFLECVQDMDHENMFWYRQDPGLGLRLIYFSYDVKMKEKGDIPEGYSVSREKKERFSLILESASTNQTSMYLCASSFGQGVWHFGDGTRLSIL.

The sample holds many counts of this clonotype. The chain is built from TRBV29-1 and TRBJ2-5; 14 bases are a match to TRBD2. CDR1 and CDR2 from the germline V gene are SQVTM and ANQGSEA. V was clipped by 4 bases and J by 5 bases; unmatched bases: 3. This CDR3 comprises 14 residues. CDR3 region: CSVVGLAGGETQYF. The CDR3 DNA is TGCAGCGTTGTAGGACTAGCGGGAGGCGAGACCCAGTACTTC.

This clonotype was picked up a small number of times. The chain links TRBV6-1 to TRBJ2-3; D possibly corresponds to TRBD2 (6 bases). This CDR3 spans 18 amino acids. Germline V lookup: CDR1 MNHNS, CDR2 SASEGT. Trimming took off 6 bases at V and 3 bases at J, with 25 bases between the two ends. CDR3 DNA sequence: TGTGCCAGCAGCCCTAAGCGGGCGACAGCACAAAAAACAGATACGCAGTATTTT. This sequence encodes CASSPKRATAQKTDTQYF.

The gene calls are TRBV2 and TRBJ1-1, with a tentative D call TRBD1 (5 bases). Deletions cut 3 bases from V and 7 bases from J, with 12 bases between. The germline V gene encodes CDR1 SNHLY and CDR2 FYNNEI. The CDR3 covers 13 residues. CDR3: CASSDYVDNEAFF. For the CDR3, the DNA is TGTGCCAGCAGTGACTACGTGGACAATGAAGCTTTCTTT. The whole variable domain, remainder taken from reference TRBV2 and TRBJ1-1, is EPEVTQTPSHQVTQMGQEVILRCVPISNHLYFYWYRQILGQKVEFLVSFYNNEISEKSEIFDDQFSVERPDGSNFTLKIRSTKLEDSAMYFCASSDYVDNEAFFGQGTRLTVV.

This clonotype was observed a few times. The V gene is TRBV20-1, the J gene TRBJ2-5; TRBD2 agrees at 9 bases. Germline loops: CDR1 DFQATT, CDR2 SNEGSKA (reference sequence). The CDR3 contains 16 residues. With V trimmed by 0 bases and J by 3 bases, 8 bases remained unmatched. CDR3 in DNA: TGCAGTGCTAGAGATTCTAGGGCTAGCGGGGAAGAGACCCAGTACTTC. Encoded protein: CSARDSRASGEETQYF.

At least ten counts were recorded for this clonotype. The chain carries TRBV12-3 or TRBV12-4 and TRBJ2-1; TRBD2 is a possible D gene (5 bases). V shed 6 bases and J shed 9 bases, with 24 bases lying between them. This CDR3 contains 16 residues. The DNA of the CDR3 is TGTGCCAGCAGCCGCCCGGGGTTAAAAACCCACAGTGAGCAGTTCTTC. Its protein product is CASSRPGLKTHSEQFF.

This clonotype was found many times. The chain combines TRBV6-5 with TRBJ1-4; TRBD1 aligns across 10 bases. The CDR3 covers 16 residues. From germline, CDR1 is MNHEY and CDR2 SVGAGI. After removal of 6 bases from V and 7 bases from J, the junction contained 11 bases not matched to a gene. Written as DNA, the CDR3 is TGTGCCAGCAGATACACTCGGACAGGGGGAGGTGAAAAACTGTTTTTT. Its protein product is CASRYTRTGGGEKLFF.

Only one count was recorded for this clonotype. The chain joins TRBV3-1 to TRBJ2-3; 7 nucleotides align to TRBD2. Germline assignment: CDR1 LGHDT and CDR2 YNNKEL (reference sequence). The CDR3 has 15 amino acids. The ends lost 5 bases at V and 2 bases at J; junction bases unmatched: 7. CDR3 bases: TGTGCCAGCAGCTCCTCGAGCGGGAACACAGATACGCAGTATTTT. Its protein product is CASSSSSGNTDTQYF.

This clonotype was seen ten or more times. The V gene is TRBV9, the J gene TRBJ1-5; D is perhaps TRBD1 (5 bases). Per the germline V gene, CDR1 is SGDLS and CDR2 is YYNGEE. The CDR3 length is 14 residues. V was cut by 4 bases and J by 6 bases, with 14 bases left in between. CDR3 sequence reads: CASSPGTRGQPQHF. CDR3 in DNA: TGTGCCAGCAGCCCTGGGACCCGGGGTCAGCCCCAGCATTTT.

The CDR3 region is CASSESHRVDEQFF. CDR3 sequence (DNA): TGTGCCAGCAGTGAATCCCACAGGGTCGATGAGCAGTTCTTC. The chain employs TRBV25-1 and TRBJ2-1; a possible D gene is TRBD1 (6 bases). Germline CDR1 and CDR2: MGHDK and SYGVNS. The V end lost 1 base, the J end lost 8 bases, and 12 bases lay between the germline ends. CDR3 length: 14 amino acids.

Only a few counts were recorded for this clonotype. The J gene is TRBJ2-3, the V gene TRBV20-1; no definite D call. CDR3 length: 13 amino acids. The V end lost 2 bases, the J end lost 2 bases, and 8 bases lay between the germline ends. From germline, CDR1 is DFQATT and CDR2 SNEGSKA (reference sequence). The CDR3 region has the DNA TGCAGTGCTAGACGGGTAAACACAGATACGCAGTATTTT. Residues: CSARRVNTDTQYF.

This clonotype was seen a handful of times. V gene TRBV2 combines with J gene TRBJ1-1, with no clear D. Germline assignment: CDR1 SNHLY and CDR2 FYNNEI. V was trimmed by 4 bases and J by 1 base, leaving 4 bases between them. The CDR3 sequence is 12 residues long. The CDR3 region has the DNA TGTGCCAGCAGTGGGAAGAACACTGAAGCTTTCTTT. It specifies CASSGKNTEAFF.

The chain uses TRBV6-5 and TRBJ2-7, with 11 bases that match TRBD2. Per germline, CDR1 MNHEY and CDR2 SVGAGI. The length of the CDR3 is 16 residues. J lost 4 bases, V lost 4 bases, and 9 bases had no gene match. CDR3 DNA sequence: TGTGCCAGCAGTTTCCGGGGACTAGCGGCGGGATACGAGCAGTACTTC. Translating gives CASSFRGLAAGYEQYF.

A word on this clonotype: Possible read error: a much larger clone is one base away. The chain combines TRBV10-3 with TRBJ1-1; D is unclear. The CDR3 runs to 12 residues. V lost 8 bases and J lost 3, with 10 bases in between. Germline V gene sequence: CDR1 ENHRY, CDR2 SYGVKD. The CDR3 DNA sequence: TGTGCCATCCGGGCCAGTGACACTGAAGCTTTCTTT. Translating it yields CAIRASDTEAFF.

This clonotype was found many times. The chain carries TRBV28 and TRBJ1-5; no clear D. V lost 3 bases and J lost 1, with 4 bases in between. This CDR3 has 13 residues. The germline CDR1 and CDR2 sequences are MDHEN and SYDVKM. CDR3 nucleotides: TGTGCCAGCAGTTTTCGGAGCAATCAGCCCCAGCATTTT. Translated: CASSFRSNQPQHF.

This clonotype was found many times. CDR3 region: CSVLTDTQYF. The CDR3 DNA sequence: TGCAGCGTCCTCACAGATACGCAGTATTTT. The chain links TRBV29-1 to TRBJ2-3; no firm D call. Germline V gene lookup returns CDR1 SQVTM and CDR2 ANQGSEA. V gave up 6 bases and J gave up 2 bases, with 3 bases separating them. The CDR3 runs 10 residues.

This clonotype was picked up a small number of times. This chain joins TRBV28 and TRBJ1-1; no firm D call. Germline V CDR1 and CDR2: MDHEN, SYDVKM. V lost 2 bases to trimming and J lost 5 bases, with 6 bases between them. CDR3 length: 12 residues. The CDR3 bases are TGTGCCAGCAGTTTACCCTTAACTGAAGCTTTCTTT. Translation gives CASSLPLTEAFF.

This clonotype showed up many times. This chain joins TRBV7-3 and TRBJ2-1; D is undetermined. The CDR3 runs 14 residues. The V end lost 5 bases, the J end lost 7 bases, and 15 bases lay between the germline ends. Germline values: CDR1 SGHTA, CDR2 FQGTGA. The CDR3 spells CASSPTGSLNEQFF. CDR3 nucleotide sequence: TGTGCCAGCAGCCCCACGGGCTCGTTAAATGAGCAGTTCTTC.

The CDR3 sequence: CASSPRQGPTPGQYF. CDR3 in DNA: TGTGCCAGCAGCCCTCGACAGGGGCCGACCCCTGGGCAGTACTTC. V gene TRBV7-6 combines with J gene TRBJ2-7, with 8 bases matching TRBD1. CDR1 and CDR2 (germline): SGHVS, FNYEAQ. The CDR3 is 15 residues long. Germline trimming cut 5 bases from V and 9 bases from J; bases unmatched to any gene: 15. Together with reference TRBV7-6 and TRBJ2-7, the CDR3 gives the full variable domain: GAGVSQSPRYKVTKRGQDVALRCDPISGHVSLYWYRQALGQGPEFLTYFNYEAQQDKSGLPNDRFSAERPEGSISTLTIQRTEQRDSAMYRCASSPRQGPTPGQYFGPGTRLTVT.

The chain joins TRBV5-5 to TRBJ1-2; the D is unclear. Germline values: CDR1 SGHKS, CDR2 YYEKEE (reference sequence). Trimming took 1 base from V and 8 from J, leaving 6 bases between them. The CDR3 covers 11 residues. The CDR3 DNA reads TGTGCCAGCAGCTTGTTGGGAGGCTACACCTTC. As protein: CASSLLGGYTF.